The 22 T cell receptor beta chains below were found in one sample sequenced in a study of blood T cells in healthy people across ages. Using a J-beta primer mix together with a sample-barcoded 5' primer, a second PCR was run for roughly 6 to 12 cycles. Each CDR3 protein is one row after TCRdb ran MiXCR on the 5' RACE reads. Of roughly 1.6 million distinct CDR3 sequences in the sample, around 35% were seen once. Input material: blood. Receptors originate from a woman aged 25 to 39 in good health.

On this clonotype itself: A read error is possible here, since a much larger clone lies one base away. V gene TRBV6-5 combines with J gene TRBJ2-3, with D possibly being TRBD2 (7 bases). The CDR3 is made up of 17 amino acids. Germline lookup yields CDR1 MNHEY and CDR2 SVGAGI. The CDR3 protein is CVSSYSIMAGAGDTQYF. The CDR3 region has the DNA TGTGTCAGCAGTTACTCGATCATGGCGGGGGCTGGAGATACGCAGTATTTT.

This clonotype turned up a few times. The gene calls are TRBV28 and TRBJ1-2; TRBD1 agrees at 7 bases. J gave up 7 bases and V 7 bases, and 3 bases lay outside the gene matches. The CDR3 contains 11 residues. CDR1 is MDHEN and CDR2 is SYDVKM in the germline V gene. For the CDR3, the DNA is TGTGCCAGCACCCGGACAGGTGGCTACACCTTC. This codes for CASTRTGGYTF.

This clonotype was seen a few times. The chain joins TRBV20-1 to TRBJ2-1, with D uncertain. Germline lookup yields CDR1 DFQATT and CDR2 SNEGSKA (reference sequence). The germline V and J ends were trimmed by 6 bases and 3 bases, with 15 bases remaining between them. The CDR3 is 14 residues long. The CDR3 DNA reads as TGCAGTGCCAGTTTAGCCATGGGCTACAATGAGCAGTTCTTC. Translated: CSASLAMGYNEQFF.

This clonotype was counted between two and nine times. This chain uses TRBV30 with TRBJ2-7; D not resolved. The CDR3 has 15 amino acids. CDR1 and CDR2 from the germline V gene are GTSNPN and SVGIG (reference sequence). The V gene lost 2 bases and the J gene lost 0 bases, with 14 bases spanning the gap. The CDR3 DNA reads as TGTGCCTGGAGTATTGGTAGATCCAGCTCCTACGAGCAGTACTTC. Translating gives CAWSIGRSSSYEQYF.

This clonotype was observed a few times. The rearrangement links TRBV20-1 to TRBJ2-7; D possibly corresponds to TRBD1 (5 bases). The CDR3 covers 12 residues. The V end was cut by 3 bases, the J end by 4 bases, with 10 bases between. From germline, CDR1 is DFQATT and CDR2 SNEGSKA (reference sequence). CDR3 bases: TGCAGTGCTAGCGACAGACCTTACGAGCAGTACTTC. Amino acids: CSASDRPYEQYF.

This rearrangement joins TRBV2 to TRBJ2-7; 7 nucleotides align to TRBD2. The CDR3 sequence is 16 residues long. J lost 0 bases, V lost 6 bases, and 11 bases had no gene match. CDR1 SNHLY and CDR2 FYNNEI come from the germline V gene. The CDR3 nucleotides read TGTGCCAGCAGGTCCCTCGCGGGAGAGAGCTCCTACGAGCAGTACTTC. This encodes CASRSLAGESSYEQYF.

The chain has TRBV5-1 and TRBJ2-5, with D uncertain. This CDR3 region has 16 residues. From germline, CDR1 is SGHRS and CDR2 YFSETQ. The V end was cut by 0 bases, the J end by 4 bases, with 16 bases between. The CDR3, as DNA: TGCGCCAGCAGCTTGGCCTGGCAAACTGTCGTAGAGACCCAGTACTTC. Encoded protein: CASSLAWQTVVETQYF.

This clonotype was counted a few times. The chain recombines TRBV12-3 or TRBV12-4 with TRBJ2-5, with D tentatively TRBD2 (6 bases). V lost 8 bases and J lost 5, with 18 bases in between. This CDR3 has 14 amino acids. CDR3: CASSIFGGRETQYF. CDR3 sequence (DNA): TGTGCCAGCTCCATATTCGGAGGGAGGGAGACCCAGTACTTC.

This clonotype was picked up a small number of times. The rearrangement uses TRBV5-1 and TRBJ2-3; no definite D call. The CDR3 extends over 14 amino acids. Trimming cost V 0 bases and J 3 bases, with 8 bases left between them. CDR1 is SGHRS, CDR2 YFSETQ, per germline. CDR3 protein: CASSLAPRTDTQYF. DNA for the CDR3: TGCGCCAGCAGCTTGGCCCCCCGTACAGATACGCAGTATTTT.

The table lists this clonotype with a few counts. The rearrangement joins TRBV20-1 to TRBJ2-7, with 8 bases identical to TRBD1. This CDR3 has 15 residues. CDR1 and CDR2 from the germline V gene are DFQATT and SNEGSKA (reference sequence). J was trimmed by 0 bases and V by 6 bases; bases with no gene match: 10. CDR3 in DNA: TGCAGTGCCACAGACAGGACAGGGCCCTCCTACGAGCAGTACTTC. Translated, it gives CSATDRTGPSYEQYF.

The rearrangement uses TRBV4-2 and TRBJ1-2; TRBD1 matches at 8 bases. V was clipped by 8 bases and J by 6 bases; unmatched bases: 8. Germline V gene lookup returns CDR1 LGHNA and CDR2 YNFKEQ. This CDR3 has 13 amino acids. CDR3 sequence reads: CASGPTGEDGYTF. The CDR3 nucleotides read TGTGCCAGCGGCCCGACAGGGGAAGATGGCTACACCTTC.

The V and J genes are TRBV6-1 and TRBJ2-3, with D possibly being TRBD2 (6 bases). The germline V and J ends were trimmed by 1 base and 0 bases, with 14 bases remaining between them. CDR1 and CDR2 from the germline V gene are MNHNS and SASEGT. CDR3 length: 17 residues. CDR3 in DNA: TGTGCCAGCAGTGAAGTGGGGTTGCGGGATAGCACAGATACGCAGTATTTT. Translated, it gives CASSEVGLRDSTDTQYF.

The gene calls are TRBV7-2 and TRBJ2-2; 13 bases are a match to TRBD2. The CDR3 sequence is 17 residues long. CDR1 and CDR2 (germline): SGHTA, FQGNSA. V shed 3 bases, J shed 6 bases, and the junction held 7 bases outside the gene matches. The CDR3 DNA reads TGTGCCAGCAGCTTCGAGCGGGGACTAGCGGGATCCGGGGAGCTGTTTTTT. It is translated as CASSFERGLAGSGELFF.

This chain connects TRBV12-3 or TRBV12-4 to TRBJ2-5; 10 nucleotides agree with TRBD1. The CDR3 has 15 residues. Germline trimming cut 9 bases from V and 0 bases from J; bases unmatched to any gene: 7. The CDR3 loop reads CARSLGTGDQETQYF. In DNA, the CDR3 is TGTGCCAGAAGTCTCGGGACAGGGGACCAAGAGACCCAGTACTTC.

This clonotype was seen many times. The chain recombines TRBV29-1 with TRBJ2-1, with D perhaps given as TRBD1 or TRBD2 (6 bases each). This CDR3 contains 14 residues. Trimming left V 2 bases short and J 7 bases short, with 15 bases between. The germline gives CDR1 SQVTM, CDR2 ANQGSEA. CDR3 amino acids: CSVESRGGGNEQFF. Written as DNA, the CDR3 is TGCAGCGTTGAAAGCCGCGGAGGGGGAAATGAGCAGTTCTTC.

This clonotype was seen more than once but under ten times. J is TRBJ2-1 and V is TRBV2; 7 bases match TRBD2. Looked up from germline, CDR1 is SNHLY and CDR2 is FYNNEI. The V gene end was trimmed by 6 bases and the J gene end by 7 bases; junction bases not matched to a gene: 9. CDR3 size: 14 residues. Here the CDR3 reads CASRREHRGNEQFF. The CDR3 nucleotides are TGTGCCAGCAGGCGGGAGCACCGGGGTAATGAGCAGTTCTTC.

This clonotype showed up just a few times. The V call is TRBV6-1, the J call TRBJ1-1; D perhaps matches TRBD1 (6 bases). Germline CDR1 reads MNHNS; CDR2 reads SASEGT. The CDR3 loop spans 12 amino acids. V dropped 11 bases and J dropped 3 bases, with 13 bases sitting between them. CDR3 in amino acids: CAANRVYTEAFF. The DNA for the CDR3 is TGTGCCGCCAACAGGGTGTACACTGAAGCTTTCTTT.

There are a few counts of this clonotype. The rearrangement links TRBV7-9 to TRBJ2-1, with 16 positions matching TRBD2. V was clipped by 2 bases and J by 9 bases; unmatched bases: 7. Germline loops: CDR1 SEHNR, CDR2 FQNEAQ (reference sequence). The CDR3 is 17 residues long. CDR3 sequence (DNA): TGTGCCAGCAGCTTACATGGGACTAGCGGGAGGGCCGCTGAGCAGTTCTTC. Translated, it gives CASSLHGTSGRAAEQFF.

This clonotype was observed a few times. J is TRBJ2-7 and V is TRBV10-3; 10 nucleotides match TRBD1. From germline, CDR1 is ENHRY and CDR2 SYGVKD. This CDR3 region has 16 residues. With 3 bases clipped from V and 1 base from J, the junction kept 6 bases outside the gene matches. The CDR3, as DNA: TGTGCCATCAGTGACCCGGGGGGACAGGGGTCCTACGAGCAGTACTTC. This encodes CAISDPGGQGSYEQYF.

This clonotype was counted only a few times. The chain uses TRBV20-1 and TRBJ2-3; 7 positions match TRBD2. Trimming took 4 bases from V and 4 from J; bases not matched to a gene: 14. Per the germline V gene, CDR1 is DFQATT and CDR2 is SNEGSKA (reference sequence). The CDR3 runs to 16 residues. As DNA, the CDR3 is TGCAGTGCTAAGACTCGACTAGCACCTACAGCAGATACGCAGTATTTT. Its translation: CSAKTRLAPTADTQYF.

This clonotype has just a few counts. V usage is TRBV27 and J usage is TRBJ2-5; no reliable D call. Trimming removed 0 bases at V and 5 bases at J, with 13 bases between. This CDR3 contains 15 residues. The germline CDR1 and CDR2 sequences are MNHEY and SMNVEV (reference sequence). DNA of the CDR3: TGTGCCAGCAGTTTATCACCTTCCATCGGCGAGACCCAGTACTTC. Translation gives CASSLSPSIGETQYF.

Comment on this clonotype: An end of the junction differs from the germline gene, which may be a read error. The chain combines TRBV6-1 with TRBJ1-5; D ambiguous. This CDR3 has 13 residues. Per germline, CDR1 MNHNS and CDR2 SASEGT. The DNA of the CDR3 is TGTGCCAGCAGTCCGAACTCAGATCAGCACCAGCATTTT. This sequence encodes CASSPNSDQHQHF.